A single sample gave rise to the 25 T cell receptor beta chains below, sequenced in a study of blood T cell repertoires in COVID-19. Data came from immunoSEQ multiplex PCR; TCRdb stores just in-frame clones and leaves some out. The sample includes about 280,000 clones, over 75% of them seen just once. The material sequenced was peripheral blood. Receptor source: a human donor in a cohort sampled during active COVID-19.

This clone was recorded a few times. The chain employs TRBV7-2 and TRBJ1-1; the D is unclear. With 5 bases removed from V and 1 base from J, the gap between germline ends came to 11 bases. The length of the CDR3 is 14 residues. Germline V gene sequence: CDR1 SGHTA, CDR2 FQGNSA. CDR3 in DNA: TGTGCCAGCAGCCCCAACCCCGGGAACACTGAAGCTTTCTTT. It specifies CASSPNPGNTEAFF. The full variable domain, rest sourced from reference TRBV7-2 and TRBJ1-1, is GAGVSQSPSNKVTEKGKDVELRCDPISGHTALYWYRQSLGQGLEFLIYFQGNSAPDKSGLPSDRFSAERTGGSVSTLTIQRTQQEDSAVYLCASSPNPGNTEAFFGQGTRLTVV.

The J gene is TRBJ2-1, the V gene TRBV12-5; the match to TRBD1 covers 8 bases. Looked up from germline, CDR1 is LGHNT and CDR2 is FRNRAP. Trimming took 5 bases from V and 0 from J; bases not matched to a gene: 6. The CDR3 has 16 residues. CDR3 loop: CASGPGGASSYNEQFF. DNA of the CDR3: TGTGCTAGTGGTCCAGGGGGCGCTAGCTCCTACAATGAGCAGTTCTTC.

In its sample, this clone was seen a few times. This chain's CDR3 is CASSFDSMNTEAFF. In DNA form, the CDR3 reads TGTGCCAGCAGTTTCGACTCAATGAACACTGAAGCTTTCTTT. The V call is TRBV6-5, the J call TRBJ1-1; D gene unclear. CDR1 is MNHEY, CDR2 SVGAGI, per germline. V lost 4 bases and J 0 bases, leaving 9 bases between the germline ends. The CDR3 is made up of 14 amino acids.

This sequence joins TRBV6-1 and TRBJ1-5; D gene ambiguous. This CDR3 has 17 amino acids. V was shortened by 3 bases and J by 7 bases, with 22 bases between the two germline ends. The V gene's germline CDR1 is MNHNS and CDR2 SASEGT. The CDR3 coding sequence is TGTGCCAGCAGTGAGCGTGGAACGTCGGAGTTCGGCCAGCCCCAGCATTTT. It codes for CASSERGTSEFGQPQHF.

The V gene is TRBV6-5, the J gene TRBJ2-7, with TRBD2 matching 9 bases. Unmatched junction bases numbered 10, after V lost 6 bases and J lost 7 bases. The V gene's germline CDR1 is MNHEY and CDR2 SVGAGI. This CDR3 has 14 amino acids. CDR3 in amino acids: CASSQREVRGEQYF. CDR3 nucleotides: TGTGCCAGCAGCCAGCGGGAGGTCAGAGGGGAGCAGTACTTC.

This clone has a single count. V gene TRBV30 combines with J gene TRBJ2-7, with 9 nucleotides matching TRBD2. V trimming: 4 bases; J trimming: 4 bases; junction bases outside the gene matches: 5. CDR1 and CDR2 (germline): GTSNPN, SVGIG (reference sequence). This CDR3 spans 13 amino acids. CDR3 in amino acids: CAWKLAGAYEQYF. The DNA for the CDR3 is TGTGCCTGGAAGTTAGCGGGAGCGTACGAGCAGTACTTC.

The genes are TRBV2 and TRBJ2-2; 8 positions agree with TRBD2. Germline values: CDR1 SNHLY, CDR2 FYNNEI. The CDR3 has 14 amino acids. Losses at the gene ends were 9 bases for V and 6 bases for J; bases not matched to a gene: 9. The chain's CDR3 is CASGTRDGSGELFF. The DNA of the CDR3 is TGTGCCAGTGGGACTAGAGATGGTTCCGGGGAGCTGTTTTTT.

J is TRBJ2-5 and V is TRBV18; 7 bases are shared with TRBD2. Unmatched junction bases numbered 12, after V lost 3 bases and J lost 5 bases. CDR1 and CDR2 from the germline V gene are KGHSH and LQKENI. This CDR3 contains 16 residues. The CDR3 here is CASSPLGAGVDETQYF. The CDR3 DNA follows: TGTGCCAGCTCACCCTTAGGGGCGGGAGTTGATGAGACCCAGTACTTC.

This clone was observed once. The chain couples TRBV4-2 to TRBJ2-5; 9 bases are shared with TRBD1. V dropped 2 bases and J dropped 4; count of bases not matched to a gene: 11. This CDR3 region has 17 residues. Germline CDR1 and CDR2: LGHNA and YNFKEQ. In nucleotides, the CDR3 is TGTGCCAGCAGCCAAAATCTCCGGGACAGGGAACGAGAGACCCAGTACTTC. Residues: CASSQNLRDRERETQYF.

This chain connects TRBV7-2 to TRBJ2-7; TRBD2 agrees at 7 bases. The CDR3 totals 14 residues. The V segment lost 3 bases and the J segment 4 bases; nucleotides outside the gene matches: 6. Germline CDR1 is SGHTA and CDR2 is FQGNSA. This CDR3 reads CASSFLRESYEQYF. The DNA of the CDR3 is TGTGCCAGCAGCTTCTTGCGGGAGAGTTACGAGCAGTACTTC.

V and J are TRBV29-1 and TRBJ2-3; D is ambiguous. V dropped 4 bases and J dropped 3 bases, with 11 bases sitting between them. CDR3 length: 13 residues. Looked up from germline, CDR1 is SQVTM and CDR2 is ANQGSEA. The CDR3: CSVGPVLTDTQYF. The CDR3 DNA reads as TGCAGCGTTGGTCCGGTTTTGACAGATACGCAGTATTTT.

This chain connects TRBV5-1 to TRBJ2-3, with D uncertain. The CDR3 sequence is 13 residues long. From germline, CDR1 is SGHRS and CDR2 YFSETQ. V lost 4 bases, J lost 2 bases, and 8 bases lay in between. In nucleotides, the CDR3 is TGCGCCAGCAGCCTCTTCCCCACAGATACGCAGTATTTT. This translates into CASSLFPTDTQYF.

The chain has TRBV6-1 and TRBJ1-3, with a weak D call TRBD1 (5 bases). Germline V CDR1 and CDR2: MNHNS, SASEGT. CDR3 length equals 15 residues. The ends were cut back, 0 bases at V and 2 bases at J, with 8 bases in the middle. The CDR3 DNA is TGTGCCAGCAGTGAAGCGGTGACAGCTGGAAACACCATATATTTT. Translation gives CASSEAVTAGNTIYF.

The chain couples TRBV10-2 to TRBJ1-5, with a tentative D call TRBD1 (6 bases). The CDR3 spans 14 residues. The germline CDR1 and CDR2 sequences are WSHSY and SAAADI. The V gene lost 3 bases and the J gene lost 5 bases, with 11 bases spanning the gap. In DNA form, the CDR3 reads TGCGCCAGCAGTGAAAGGGAGGGGGATCAGCCCCAGCATTTT. This codes for CASSEREGDQPQHF.

V usage is TRBV15 and J usage is TRBJ2-5; 13 bases align to TRBD2. V shed 5 bases and J 4 bases; nucleotides not matched to a gene: 13. The germline gives CDR1 LNHNV, CDR2 YYDKDF (reference sequence). The CDR3 has 18 amino acids. CDR3 nucleotide sequence: TGTGCCACCAGCCTTCGGACTAGCGGGAGAGGTAAAGGAGAGACCCAGTACTTC. It codes for CATSLRTSGRGKGETQYF. Looking up the rest from reference TRBV15 and TRBJ2-5 gives the full variable domain: DAMVIQNPRYQVTQFGKPVTLSCSQTLNHNVMYWYQQKSSQAPKLLFHYYDKDFNNEADTPDNFQSRRPNTSFCFLDIRSPGLGDTAMYLCATSLRTSGRGKGETQYFGPGTRLLVL.

The V call is TRBV16, the J call TRBJ2-7; a weak D match, TRBD2 (6 bases). CDR1 and CDR2 (germline): KGHSY, FQNENV. Trimming shortened V by 1 base and J by 3 bases, and 13 bases separated the two germline ends. The CDR3 totals 15 residues. The CDR3 here is CASSQLLGGVYEQYF. The CDR3 region has the DNA TGTGCCAGCAGCCAATTGTTAGGAGGGGTCTACGAGCAGTACTTC.

The V gene is TRBV6-5, the J gene TRBJ2-5; no reliable D call. Germline-derived CDR1 and CDR2 are MNHEY and SVGAGI. V lost 0 bases to trimming and J lost 5 bases, with 4 bases between them. The CDR3 has 12 amino acids. The CDR3 nucleotides read TGTGCCAGCAGTTACTCCAGGGAGACCCAGTACTTC. This encodes CASSYSRETQYF.

The chain links TRBV19 to TRBJ2-4; 8 nucleotides match TRBD1. After removal of 9 bases from V and 3 bases from J, the junction contained 13 bases not matched to a gene. The CDR3 length is 16 residues. Germline values: CDR1 LNHDA, CDR2 SQIVND (reference sequence). The CDR3 bases are TGTGCCAGCTCACTCCAGGGGGCGCGAGTCAAAAACATTCAGTACTTC. The encoded protein is CASSLQGARVKNIQYF.

The chain links TRBV13 to TRBJ2-1; 10 positions match TRBD2. Germline CDR1 and CDR2: PRHDT and FYEKMQ (reference sequence). The V segment lost 5 bases and the J segment 3 bases; nucleotides outside the gene matches: 7. This CDR3 is 16 amino acids long. The CDR3 DNA follows: TGTGCCAGCAGCCCTGGGGGACTAGCGTTCTACAATGAGCAGTTCTTC. Its protein is CASSPGGLAFYNEQFF. Drawing the rest from reference TRBV13 and TRBJ2-1, the complete variable domain is AAGVIQSPRHLIKEKRETATLKCYPIPRHDTVYWYQQGPGQDPQFLISFYEKMQSDKGSIPDRFSAQQFSDYHSELNMSSLELGDSALYFCASSPGGLAFYNEQFFGPGTRLTVL.

Details on this clone: The junction differs from germline at one of its ends, possibly a read error. The chain has TRBV6-5 and TRBJ2-7; D is uncertain. The CDR3 has 13 amino acids. The germline CDR1 and CDR2 sequences are MNHEY and SVGAGI. CDR3 bases: TGTGCCAGCAGCCAGAGCCGTGGAAGTGCCGGGTTGTTC. Translated: CASSQSRGSAGLF.

This sequence joins TRBV19 and TRBJ2-7, with 10 bases that match TRBD2. This CDR3 comprises 14 residues. Per the germline V gene, CDR1 is LNHDA and CDR2 is SQIVND (reference sequence). Trimming cost V 6 bases and J 2 bases; bases outside gene matches: 4. DNA of the CDR3: TGTGCCAGTAGCTGGACTAGCGGAACCTACGAGCAGTACTTC. This sequence encodes CASSWTSGTYEQYF. Drawing the rest from reference TRBV19 and TRBJ2-7, the complete variable domain is DGGITQSPKYLFRKEGQNVTLSCEQNLNHDAMYWYRQDPGQGLRLIYYSQIVNDFQKGDIAEGYSVSREKKESFPLTVTSAQKNPTAFYLCASSWTSGTYEQYFGPGTRLTVT.

The V gene is TRBV5-1, the J gene TRBJ2-7, with 11 bases identical to TRBD2. CDR3 length: 18 amino acids. CDR1 and CDR2 from the germline V gene are SGHRS and YFSETQ. The V and J ends lost 1 base and 0 bases, in that order; junction bases with no gene match: 9. The CDR3 bases are TGCGCCAGCAGCTTGTCCGGGACTAGCGGTAAACCCTCCTACGAGCAGTACTTC. This sequence encodes CASSLSGTSGKPSYEQYF.

The chain has TRBV28 and TRBJ2-2; D ambiguous. Germline lookup yields CDR1 MDHEN and CDR2 SYDVKM. The CDR3 has 15 amino acids. Trimming cost V 2 bases and J 0 bases, with 7 bases left between them. CDR3 protein: CASSLGGANTGELFF. The CDR3, as DNA: TGTGCCAGCAGTTTAGGCGGCGCGAACACCGGGGAGCTGTTTTTT. The full variable domain, in which reference TRBV28 and TRBJ2-2 provide the parts outside the CDR3, is DVKVTQSSRYLVKRTGEKVFLECVQDMDHENMFWYRQDPGLGLRLIYFSYDVKMKEKGDIPEGYSVSREKKERFSLILESASTNQTSMYLCASSLGGANTGELFFGEGSRLTVL.

This clone was counted a single time. J is TRBJ1-6 and V is TRBV2; D is uncertain. The CDR3 sequence is 16 residues long. Germline V gene lookup returns CDR1 SNHLY and CDR2 FYNNEI. V was pared by 5 bases and J by 0 bases, with 11 bases between. The CDR3 nucleotides read TGTGCCAGCAGTCCGAGAGTTAGCTCCTATAATTCACCCCTCCACTTT. Encoded protein: CASSPRVSSYNSPLHF.

This rearrangement joins TRBV28 to TRBJ2-7; 13 bases are a match to TRBD2. Germline V CDR1 and CDR2: MDHEN, SYDVKM. Trimming cost V 7 bases and J 6 bases; bases outside gene matches: 12. There are 16 residues in the CDR3. CDR3 loop: CASNRAFRLAGGEQYF. Written as DNA, the CDR3 is TGTGCCAGCAACCGGGCGTTTAGACTAGCGGGAGGCGAGCAGTACTTC. The variable domain in full, completed from reference TRBV28 and TRBJ2-7, reads DVKVTQSSRYLVKRTGEKVFLECVQDMDHENMFWYRQDPGLGLRLIYFSYDVKMKEKGDIPEGYSVSREKKERFSLILESASTNQTSMYLCASNRAFRLAGGEQYFGPGTRLTVT.